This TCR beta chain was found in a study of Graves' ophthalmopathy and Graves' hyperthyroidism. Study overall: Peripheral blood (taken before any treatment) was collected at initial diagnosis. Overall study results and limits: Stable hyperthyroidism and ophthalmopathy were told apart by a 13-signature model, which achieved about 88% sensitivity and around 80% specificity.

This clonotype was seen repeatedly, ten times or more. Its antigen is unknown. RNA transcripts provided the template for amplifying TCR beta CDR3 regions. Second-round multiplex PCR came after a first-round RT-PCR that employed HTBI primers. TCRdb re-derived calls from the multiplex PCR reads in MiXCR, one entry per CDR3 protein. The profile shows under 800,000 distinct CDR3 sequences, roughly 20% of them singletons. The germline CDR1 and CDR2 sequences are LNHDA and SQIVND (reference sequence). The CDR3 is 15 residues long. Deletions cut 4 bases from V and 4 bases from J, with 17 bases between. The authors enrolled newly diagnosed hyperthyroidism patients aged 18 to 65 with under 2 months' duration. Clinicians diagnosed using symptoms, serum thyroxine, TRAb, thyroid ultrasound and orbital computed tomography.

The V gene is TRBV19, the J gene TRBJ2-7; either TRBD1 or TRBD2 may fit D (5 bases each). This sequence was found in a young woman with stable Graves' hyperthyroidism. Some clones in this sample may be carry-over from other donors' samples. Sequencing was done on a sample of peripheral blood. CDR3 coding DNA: TGTGCCAGTAGTACGGGACCGGCGGGCTTTTACGAGCAGTACTTC. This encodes CASSTGPAGFYEQYF.